These 31 T cell receptor beta chains share one sample of origin, sequenced in a study of sequential checkpoint blockade in melanoma. Only in-frame clones appear in the TCRdb table, and some are missing; sequencing was by immunoSEQ multiplex PCR. The repertoire holds over 25,000 clones, with 60% to 85% as singletons. The treatment denotes: randomized to nivolumab then ipilimumab (arm A) or the reverse (arm B). The specimen was CD8+ T cells sorted from blood (inferred from file names), collected from a patient given nivolumab and ipilimumab in sequence. The receptors shown here come from a human donor with melanoma.

This clone was seen only once. V gene TRBV7-9 combines with J gene TRBJ1-1; D may be TRBD1 (6 bases). CDR1 and CDR2 from the germline V gene are SEHNR and FQNEAQ (reference sequence). The CDR3 contains 13 residues. Trimming removed 5 bases from V and 1 base from J, with 8 bases in between. CDR3 sequence: CASSLTGNTEAFF. The CDR3, as DNA: TGTGCCAGCAGCCTGACAGGGAACACTGAAGCTTTCTTT.

CDR3 amino acids: CASSFDDRKAEAFF. The CDR3, as DNA: TGTGCCAGCAGCTTCGATGACAGGAAGGCTGAAGCTTTCTTT. The chain links TRBV5-4 to TRBJ1-1; tentatively, D is TRBD1 (6 bases). The germline gives CDR1 SGHNT, CDR2 YYREEE (reference sequence). V was clipped by 2 bases and J by 6 bases, with 14 bases between them. This CDR3 comprises 14 residues.

Sample share makes this clone medium-sized (0.01 to 0.1%). This chain connects TRBV4-2 to TRBJ1-2; no definite D call. Trimming took off 2 bases at V and 5 bases at J, with 12 bases between the two ends. Per germline, CDR1 LGHNA and CDR2 YNFKEQ. CDR3 length: 14 amino acids. CDR3 residues: CASSQRLSGYGYTF. For the CDR3, the DNA is TGTGCCAGCAGCCAACGGTTGTCGGGATATGGCTACACCTTC.

This chain connects TRBV6-4 to TRBJ2-3; D gene unclear. The germline V and J ends were trimmed by 6 bases and 3 bases, with 10 bases remaining between them. CDR1 and CDR2 (germline): MRHNA, SNTAGT. There are 13 residues in the CDR3. The CDR3 DNA is TGTGCCAGCAGCCGGTCGGGTACAGATACGCAGTATTTT. Its translation: CASSRSGTDTQYF.

CDR3 loop: CASRLGQVYEQYF. For the CDR3, the DNA is TGTGCCAGCAGGCTGGGGCAGGTTTACGAGCAGTACTTC. The chain links TRBV2 to TRBJ2-7; tentatively, D is TRBD1 (5 bases). Germline V CDR1 and CDR2: SNHLY, FYNNEI. V was cut by 6 bases and J by 4 bases, with 13 bases left in between. CDR3 length: 13 amino acids.

V is TRBV4-2 and J is TRBJ2-7, with a weak D call TRBD2 (5 bases). The ends were cut back, 4 bases at V and 7 bases at J, with 11 bases in the middle. CDR1 is LGHNA and CDR2 is YNFKEQ in the germline V gene. CDR3 length: 12 residues. CDR3 residues: CASSLTPGEQYF. The CDR3 nucleotides read TGTGCCAGCAGCCTTACCCCGGGAGAGCAGTACTTC.

Points on this clone: In the same sample, other DNA sequences code for this CDR3. This chain connects TRBV9 to TRBJ2-7; weak D call: TRBD1 (6 bases). V was shortened by 4 bases and J by 4 bases, with 15 bases between the two germline ends. CDR1 SGDLS and CDR2 YYNGEE come from the germline V gene. The CDR3 contains 14 residues. For the CDR3, the DNA is TGTGCCAGCAGCCCGGGGACATCCCTTTACGAGCAGTACTTC. Translated, it gives CASSPGTSLYEQYF.

The chain links TRBV20-1 to TRBJ2-4, with a possible D match to TRBD1 (5 bases). From germline, CDR1 is DFQATT and CDR2 SNEGSKA (reference sequence). Between the trimmed V and J ends, which lost 8 bases and 8 bases, there was a span of 13 bases. This CDR3 spans 11 amino acids. The CDR3 DNA follows: TGCAGTTCTCAGGGCCGCCACATTCAGTACTTC. This sequence encodes CSSQGRHIQYF.

On this clone: Other nucleotide sequences in the sample specify the same CDR3. The V call is TRBV4-1, the J call TRBJ2-2; perhaps TRBD2 as D (6 bases). CDR1 MGHRA and CDR2 YSYEKL come from the germline V gene. The length of the CDR3 is 13 residues. Trimming took 2 bases from V and 6 from J, leaving 7 bases between them. The CDR3 loop is CASSQPGAGELFF. Written as DNA, the CDR3 is TGCGCCAGCAGCCAACCGGGGGCCGGGGAGCTGTTTTTT.

This chain joins TRBV7-8 and TRBJ2-5; 8 positions match TRBD2. With 2 bases clipped from V and 1 base from J, the junction kept 6 bases outside the gene matches. CDR3 size: 16 residues. Germline V gene sequence: CDR1 SGHVS, CDR2 FQNEAQ. Here the CDR3 reads CASSLIGTSPQETQYF. The DNA for the CDR3 is TGTGCCAGCAGCTTAATCGGGACTAGTCCCCAAGAGACCCAGTACTTC. Using reference TRBV7-8 and TRBJ2-5 for the parts outside the CDR3, the full variable domain is GAGVSQSPRYKVAKRGQDVALRCDPISGHVSLFWYQQALGQGPEFLTYFQNEAQLDKSGLPSDRFFAERPEGSVSTLKIQRTQQEDSAVYLCASSLIGTSPQETQYFGPGTRLLVL.

The CDR3 here is CASSPRLAGRGANVLTF. The CDR3 DNA reads as TGTGCCAGCAGCCCTAGACTAGCGGGGCGTGGGGCCAACGTCCTGACTTTC. The V and J genes are TRBV7-9 and TRBJ2-6, with 11 nucleotides matching TRBD2. CDR1 SEHNR and CDR2 FQNEAQ come from the germline V gene (reference sequence). The CDR3 runs to 17 residues. Trimming removed 5 bases from V and 3 bases from J; junction bases left unmatched: 6.

The CDR3 DNA reads as TGTGCCAGCAGCCTAAGACTAGCGGAGAACCAAGAGACCCAGTACTTC. Protein: CASSLRLAENQETQYF. The chain carries TRBV28 and TRBJ2-5, with 9 bases that match TRBD2. This CDR3 spans 16 amino acids. CDR1 is MDHEN, CDR2 SYDVKM, per germline. The V gene end was trimmed by 6 bases and the J gene end by 0 bases; junction bases not matched to a gene: 8. Full variable domain (missing parts from reference TRBV28 and TRBJ2-5): DVKVTQSSRYLVKRTGEKVFLECVQDMDHENMFWYRQDPGLGLRLIYFSYDVKMKEKGDIPEGYSVSREKKERFSLILESASTNQTSMYLCASSLRLAENQETQYFGPGTRLLVL.

V gene TRBV9 combines with J gene TRBJ2-7; maybe TRBD2 (5 bases). Trimming stripped 0 bases from V and 5 bases from J, with 15 bases between. Per the germline V gene, CDR1 is SGDLS and CDR2 is YYNGEE. The length of the CDR3 is 15 residues. The CDR3 DNA sequence: TGTGCCAGCAGCGTAGTGGACTCGAGCATCGACGAGCAGTACTTC. It translates to CASSVVDSSIDEQYF.

V usage is TRBV4-1 and J usage is TRBJ2-5; 8 bases match TRBD2. The DNA matches TRBJ2-7 better at its end, which makes the J call doubtful. Germline CDR1 MGHRA, CDR2 YSYEKL. The CDR3 extends over 15 amino acids. The CDR3 region has the DNA TGCGCCAGCAGCGTTTATAGCGGGGTCTCCTACGAGCAGTACTTC. Its protein product is CASSVYSGVSYEQYF.

This clone was recorded once. The chain joins TRBV5-6 to TRBJ2-7, with a weak D call TRBD2 (6 bases). Looked up from germline, CDR1 is SGHDT and CDR2 is YYEEEE. The CDR3 is 15 residues long. Deletions cut 4 bases from V and 3 bases from J, with 17 bases between. The CDR3 spells CASSPGWGVIYEQYF. DNA of the CDR3: TGTGCCAGCAGCCCGGGCTGGGGGGTTATCTACGAGCAGTACTTC. The full variable domain, rest sourced from reference TRBV5-6 and TRBJ2-7, is DAGVTQSPTHLIKTRGQQVTLRCSPKSGHDTVSWYQQALGQGPQFIFQYYEEEERQRGNFPDRFSGHQFPNYSSELNVNALLLGDSALYLCASSPGWGVIYEQYFGPGTRLTVT.

The rearrangement joins TRBV30 to TRBJ1-2, with 8 bases fitting TRBD1. V lost 3 bases and J lost 7; bases outside the gene matches: 1. Germline lookup yields CDR1 GTSNPN and CDR2 SVGIG (reference sequence). CDR3 size: 11 residues. CDR3 in DNA: TGTGCCTGGAGGACAGGGGTTGGCTACACCTTC. Translating it yields CAWRTGVGYTF.

J is TRBJ2-1 and V is TRBV30; TRBD1 matches at 8 bases. Trimming removed 3 bases from V and 8 bases from J; junction bases left unmatched: 9. The CDR3 is made up of 14 amino acids. The V gene's germline CDR1 is GTSNPN and CDR2 SVGIG (reference sequence). CDR3 protein: CAWSPGQGLHEQFF. Written as DNA, the CDR3 is TGTGCCTGGAGCCCCGGACAGGGACTGCATGAGCAGTTCTTC. The whole variable domain, remainder taken from reference TRBV30 and TRBJ2-1, is SQTIHQWPATLVQPVGSPLSLECTVEGTSNPNLYWYRQAAGRGLQLLFYSVGIGQISSEVPQNLSASRPQDRQFILSSKKLLLSDSGFYLCAWSPGQGLHEQFFGPGTRLTVL.

The chain uses TRBV19 and TRBJ2-1; 16 bases align to TRBD2. Germline V gene lookup returns CDR1 LNHDA and CDR2 SQIVND (reference sequence). V shed 6 bases, J shed 0 bases, and the junction held 5 bases outside the gene matches. This CDR3 comprises 18 residues. The CDR3 here is CASRPGTSGGASYNEQFF. The CDR3 DNA follows: TGTGCCAGTAGGCCCGGGACTAGCGGGGGGGCCTCCTACAATGAGCAGTTCTTC.

This chain links TRBV19 with TRBJ1-1; TRBD1 is a possible D gene (5 bases). V lost 7 bases to trimming and J lost 3 bases, with 15 bases between them. CDR1 and CDR2 (germline): LNHDA, SQIVND (reference sequence). The CDR3 length is 14 residues. Here the CDR3 DNA reads TGTGCCAGTACCCTCGTCGGGGGGGACACTGAAGCTTTCTTT. It encodes CASTLVGGDTEAFF.

As to this clone: The sample carries other DNA sequences with the same CDR3. V usage is TRBV5-4 and J usage is TRBJ2-7; TRBD2 matches at 7 bases. The CDR3 is made up of 13 amino acids. The junction had 0 bases not matched to a gene; V was cut back by 0 bases and J by 3 bases. The germline gives CDR1 SGHNT, CDR2 YYREEE (reference sequence). The CDR3 DNA reads as TGTGCCAGCAGCTTGGGGGGGGGCTACGAGCAGTACTTC. It translates to CASSLGGGYEQYF.

The rearrangement uses TRBV11-2 and TRBJ1-5, with a weak D call TRBD1 (6 bases). The CDR3 has 14 amino acids. Germline CDR1 SGHAT, CDR2 FQNNGV. Trimming took off 5 bases at V and 3 bases at J, with 11 bases between the two ends. The DNA of the CDR3 is TGTGCCAGCAGCATAACAGGGAACAATCAGCCCCAGCATTTT. This gives the protein CASSITGNNQPQHF.

The gene calls are TRBV5-6 and TRBJ2-7; weak D call: TRBD2 (6 bases). CDR3 length: 13 amino acids. V lost 3 bases to trimming and J lost 1 base, with 8 bases between them. Germline CDR1 reads SGHDT; CDR2 reads YYEEEE. DNA of the CDR3: TGTGCCAGCAGCTACGGGACTTCCTACGAGCAGTACTTC. Its translation is CASSYGTSYEQYF. The complete variable domain, with remaining parts taken from reference TRBV5-6 and TRBJ2-7, reads DAGVTQSPTHLIKTRGQQVTLRCSPKSGHDTVSWYQQALGQGPQFIFQYYEEEERQRGNFPDRFSGHQFPNYSSELNVNALLLGDSALYLCASSYGTSYEQYFGPGTRLTVT.

V is TRBV4-1 and J is TRBJ2-3; TRBD1 is a possible D gene (5 bases). Germline CDR1 reads MGHRA; CDR2 reads YSYEKL. This CDR3 contains 16 residues. V lost 0 bases and J lost 2, with 12 bases in between. This chain's CDR3 is CASSQESGRPTDTQYF. CDR3 coding DNA: TGCGCCAGCAGCCAAGAATCAGGGCGTCCCACAGATACGCAGTATTTT.

The chain links TRBV28 to TRBJ2-7, with 7 bases that match TRBD1. Germline CDR1 and CDR2: MDHEN and SYDVKM. The CDR3 is 14 residues long. V shed 4 bases and J 1 base; nucleotides not matched to a gene: 4. CDR3 region: CASSSPGQSYEQYF. The CDR3, as DNA: TGTGCCAGCAGTTCCCCGGGACAGTCCTACGAGCAGTACTTC. The variable domain in full, completed from reference TRBV28 and TRBJ2-7, reads DVKVTQSSRYLVKRTGEKVFLECVQDMDHENMFWYRQDPGLGLRLIYFSYDVKMKEKGDIPEGYSVSREKKERFSLILESASTNQTSMYLCASSSPGQSYEQYFGPGTRLTVT.

The chain employs TRBV6-5 and TRBJ1-1; no clear D. V lost 0 bases, J lost 9 bases, and 20 bases lay in between. CDR1 and CDR2 (germline): MNHEY, SVGAGI. The CDR3 consists of 16 residues. The CDR3 DNA is TGTGCCAGCAGTTACTCGCTCACCCGAGTCGGTGCGAAAGCTTTCTTT. Translated: CASSYSLTRVGAKAFF.

The sample holds a few counts of this clone. This rearrangement joins TRBV5-6 to TRBJ1-2, with 7 bases fitting TRBD1. The CDR3 is 13 amino acids. The germline CDR1 and CDR2 sequences are SGHDT and YYEEEE. Trimming cost V 0 bases and J 7 bases; bases outside gene matches: 3. DNA of the CDR3: TGTGCCAGCAGCTTGGAGGGGGCAAGTGGCTACACCTTC. It encodes CASSLEGASGYTF. Using reference TRBV5-6 and TRBJ1-2 for the parts outside the CDR3, the full variable domain is DAGVTQSPTHLIKTRGQQVTLRCSPKSGHDTVSWYQQALGQGPQFIFQYYEEEERQRGNFPDRFSGHQFPNYSSELNVNALLLGDSALYLCASSLEGASGYTFGSGTRLTVV.

Here the CDR3 reads CASSISSNTEAFF. The CDR3 region has the DNA TGTGCCAGTAGTATATCGTCGAACACTGAAGCTTTCTTT. This rearrangement joins TRBV19 to TRBJ1-1, with D uncertain. Per the germline V gene, CDR1 is LNHDA and CDR2 is SQIVND (reference sequence). The CDR3 is 13 residues long. Trimming left V 2 bases short and J 1 base short, with 5 bases between. Supplemented by reference TRBV19 and TRBJ1-1, the full variable domain reads DGGITQSPKYLFRKEGQNVTLSCEQNLNHDAMYWYRQDPGQGLRLIYYSQIVNDFQKGDIAEGYSVSREKKESFPLTVTSAQKNPTAFYLCASSISSNTEAFFGQGTRLTVV.

This clone turned up a few times. The chain carries TRBV14 and TRBJ2-7; 8 bases fit TRBD1. Germline V gene data show CDR1 as SGHDN and CDR2 as FVKESK. CDR3 length equals 12 residues. Trimming removed 4 bases from V and 6 bases from J; junction bases left unmatched: 2. CDR3 protein: CASSPTGAEQYF. The CDR3 DNA follows: TGTGCCAGCAGCCCGACAGGGGCCGAGCAGTACTTC.

This chain joins TRBV5-4 and TRBJ2-5; maybe TRBD1 (6 bases). The CDR3 runs 13 residues. V shed 4 bases and J shed 3 bases, with 10 bases lying between them. The germline gives CDR1 SGHNT, CDR2 YYREEE (reference sequence). The DNA of the CDR3 is TGTGCCAGCAGCGGGGGACAAGAAGAGACCCAGTACTTC. It specifies CASSGGQEETQYF.

Here the CDR3 reads CASSPYRNTEAFF. The CDR3 DNA sequence: TGTGCCAGCAGCCCGTACAGGAACACTGAAGCTTTCTTT. The J gene is TRBJ1-1, the V gene TRBV9, with D hard to call. Trimming took off 4 bases at V and 1 base at J, with 8 bases between the two ends. The CDR3 extends over 13 amino acids. Germline V gives CDR1 SGDLS, CDR2 YYNGEE.

The chain recombines TRBV11-3 with TRBJ2-7, with D perhaps TRBD1 (6 bases). Trimming took 4 bases from V and 5 from J, leaving 9 bases between them. Germline assignment: CDR1 SGHNT and CDR2 YENEEA. The CDR3 is 12 amino acids. This CDR3 reads CASSSPGDEQYF. CDR3 nucleotides: TGTGCCAGCAGCTCCCCAGGGGACGAGCAGTACTTC.